The clone carrying this T cell receptor beta chain was seen only a few times. The data stem from a study of blood T cell repertoires in COVID-19. Study in general: The cDNA or gDNA used as material had been derived from T cells, B-cell-depleted T cells, or PBMCs.

This CDR3 region has 15 residues. Germline CDR1 and CDR2: LGHNT and FRNRAP. Trimming stripped 1 base from V and 0 bases from J, with 8 bases between. The protocol was immunoSEQ multiplex PCR, while the TCRdb copy is restricted to in-frame clones and leaves out a portion. The profile shows over 200,000 clones, approximately 84% of them singletons. The V and J genes are TRBV12-5 and TRBJ2-3; maybe TRBD1 (6 bases). The sample consisted of peripheral blood. The TCR comes from a woman aged 25-40 years who had recovered from COVID-19. The CDR3 loop is CASGLGDKSTDTQYF. The DNA of the CDR3 is TGTGCTAGTGGTTTGGGGGACAAGAGCACAGATACGCAGTATTTT.